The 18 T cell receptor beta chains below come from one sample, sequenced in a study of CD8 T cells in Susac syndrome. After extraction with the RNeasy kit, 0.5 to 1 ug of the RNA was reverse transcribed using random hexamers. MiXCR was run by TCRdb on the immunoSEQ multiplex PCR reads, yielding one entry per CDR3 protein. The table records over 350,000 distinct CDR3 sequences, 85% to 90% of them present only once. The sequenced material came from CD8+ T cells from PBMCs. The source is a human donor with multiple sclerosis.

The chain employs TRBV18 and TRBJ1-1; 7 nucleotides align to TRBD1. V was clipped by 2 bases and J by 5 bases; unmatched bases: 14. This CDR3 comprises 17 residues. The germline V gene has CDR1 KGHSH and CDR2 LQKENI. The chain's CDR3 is CASSPMDRPGVETEAFF. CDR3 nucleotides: TGTGCCAGCTCACCAATGGACAGGCCCGGAGTGGAAACTGAAGCTTTCTTT.

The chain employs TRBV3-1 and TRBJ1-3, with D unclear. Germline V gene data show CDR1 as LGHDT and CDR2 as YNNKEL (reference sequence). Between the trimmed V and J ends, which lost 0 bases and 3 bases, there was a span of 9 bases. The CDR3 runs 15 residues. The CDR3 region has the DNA TGTGCCAGCAGCCAAGACCTAGGGATTGGAAACACCATATATTTT. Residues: CASSQDLGIGNTIYF.

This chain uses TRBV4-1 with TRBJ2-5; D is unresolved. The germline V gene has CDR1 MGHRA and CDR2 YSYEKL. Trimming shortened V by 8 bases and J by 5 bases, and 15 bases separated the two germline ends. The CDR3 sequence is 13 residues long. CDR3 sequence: CASAAPGFETQYF. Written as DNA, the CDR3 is TGCGCCAGCGCCGCCCCCGGGTTTGAGACCCAGTACTTC.

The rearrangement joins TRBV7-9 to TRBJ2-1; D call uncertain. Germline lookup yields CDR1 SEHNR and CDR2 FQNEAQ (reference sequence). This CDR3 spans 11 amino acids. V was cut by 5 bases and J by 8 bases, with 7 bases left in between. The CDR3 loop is CASSPHYEQFF. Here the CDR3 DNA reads TGTGCCAGCAGCCCCCATTATGAGCAGTTCTTC.

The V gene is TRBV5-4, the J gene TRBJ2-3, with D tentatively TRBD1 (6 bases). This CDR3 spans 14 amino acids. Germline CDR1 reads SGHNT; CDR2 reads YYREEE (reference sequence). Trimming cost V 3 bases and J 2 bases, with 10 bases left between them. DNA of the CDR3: TGTGCCAGCAGCTACAGGGAAGTCACAGATACGCAGTATTTT. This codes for CASSYREVTDTQYF. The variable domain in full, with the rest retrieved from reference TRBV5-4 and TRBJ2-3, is ETGVTQSPTHLIKTRGQQVTLRCSSQSGHNTVSWYQQALGQGPQFIFQYYREEENGRGNFPPRFSGLQFPNYSSELNVNALELDDSALYLCASSYREVTDTQYFGPGTRLTVL.

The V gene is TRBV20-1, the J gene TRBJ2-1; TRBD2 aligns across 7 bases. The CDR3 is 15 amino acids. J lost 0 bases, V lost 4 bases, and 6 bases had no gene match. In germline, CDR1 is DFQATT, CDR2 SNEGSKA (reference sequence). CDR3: CSATSGVSSYNEQFF. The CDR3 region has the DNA TGCAGTGCTACAAGCGGGGTAAGCTCCTACAATGAGCAGTTCTTC.

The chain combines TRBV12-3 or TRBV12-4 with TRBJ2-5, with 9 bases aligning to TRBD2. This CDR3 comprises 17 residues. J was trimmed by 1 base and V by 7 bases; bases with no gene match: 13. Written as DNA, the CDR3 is TGTGCCAGCACTATCGATCTAGCGGGGTACCCCCAAGAGACCCAGTACTTC. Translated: CASTIDLAGYPQETQYF.

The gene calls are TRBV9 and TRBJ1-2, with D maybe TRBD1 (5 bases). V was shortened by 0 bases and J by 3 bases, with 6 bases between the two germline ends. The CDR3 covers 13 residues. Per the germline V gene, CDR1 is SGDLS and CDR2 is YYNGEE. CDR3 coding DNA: TGTGCCAGCAGCGTAGGGGGGGACTATGGCTACACCTTC. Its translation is CASSVGGDYGYTF.

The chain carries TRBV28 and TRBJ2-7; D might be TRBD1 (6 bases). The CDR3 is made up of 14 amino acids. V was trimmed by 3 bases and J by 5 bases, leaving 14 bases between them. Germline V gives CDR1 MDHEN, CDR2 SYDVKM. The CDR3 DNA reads TGTGCCAGCAGTTTGGACAGAGCGGTCGACGAGCAGTACTTC. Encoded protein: CASSLDRAVDEQYF.

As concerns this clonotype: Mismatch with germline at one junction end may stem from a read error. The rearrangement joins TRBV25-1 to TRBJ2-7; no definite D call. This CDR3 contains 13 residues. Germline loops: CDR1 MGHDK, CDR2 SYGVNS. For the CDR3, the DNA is TGTGCCCTGGTAGGAGACAAGTCCTTCGAGCAGTACTTC. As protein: CALVGDKSFEQYF.

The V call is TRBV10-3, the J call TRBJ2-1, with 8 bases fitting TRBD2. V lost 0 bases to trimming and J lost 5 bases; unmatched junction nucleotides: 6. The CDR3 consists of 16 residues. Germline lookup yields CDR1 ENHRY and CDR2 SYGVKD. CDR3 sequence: CAISESIAGSNNEQFF. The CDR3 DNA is TGTGCCATCAGTGAGTCGATAGCGGGGAGTAACAATGAGCAGTTCTTC.

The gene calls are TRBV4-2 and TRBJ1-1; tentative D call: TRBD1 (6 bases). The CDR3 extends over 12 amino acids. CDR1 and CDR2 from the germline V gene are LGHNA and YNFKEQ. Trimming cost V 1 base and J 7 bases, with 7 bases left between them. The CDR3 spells CASSQGGGEAFF. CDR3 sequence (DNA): TGTGCCAGCAGCCAAGGAGGGGGTGAAGCTTTCTTT.

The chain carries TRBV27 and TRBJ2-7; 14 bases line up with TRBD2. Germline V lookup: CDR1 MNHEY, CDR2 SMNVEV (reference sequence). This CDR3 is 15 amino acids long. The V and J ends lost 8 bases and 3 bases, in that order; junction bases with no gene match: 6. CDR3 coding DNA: TGTGCCAGCGGGACTAGCGGGGGTTTTAACTACGAGCAGTACTTC. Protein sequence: CASGTSGGFNYEQYF.

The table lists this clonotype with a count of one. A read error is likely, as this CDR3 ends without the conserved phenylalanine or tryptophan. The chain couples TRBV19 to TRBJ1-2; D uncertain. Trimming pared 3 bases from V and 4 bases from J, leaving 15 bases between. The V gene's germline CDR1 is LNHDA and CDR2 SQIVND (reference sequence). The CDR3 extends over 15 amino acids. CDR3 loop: CASSMDGSPIYGYTL. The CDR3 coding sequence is TGTGCCAGTAGTATGGATGGCAGTCCCATCTATGGCTACACCCTC.

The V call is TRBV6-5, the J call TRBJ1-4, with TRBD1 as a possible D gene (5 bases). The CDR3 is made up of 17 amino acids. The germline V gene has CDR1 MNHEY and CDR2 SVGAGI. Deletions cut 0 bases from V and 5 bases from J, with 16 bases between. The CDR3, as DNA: TGTGCCAGCAGTTACTCAGCGGCAGGGAGCTTGAATGAAAAACTGTTTTTT. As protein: CASSYSAAGSLNEKLFF.

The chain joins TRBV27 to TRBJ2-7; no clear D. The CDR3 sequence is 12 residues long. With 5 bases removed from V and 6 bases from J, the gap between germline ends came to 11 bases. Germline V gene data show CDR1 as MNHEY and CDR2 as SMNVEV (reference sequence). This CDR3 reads CASSRAGAEQYF. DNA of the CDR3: TGTGCCAGCAGTCGAGCAGGCGCCGAGCAGTACTTC.

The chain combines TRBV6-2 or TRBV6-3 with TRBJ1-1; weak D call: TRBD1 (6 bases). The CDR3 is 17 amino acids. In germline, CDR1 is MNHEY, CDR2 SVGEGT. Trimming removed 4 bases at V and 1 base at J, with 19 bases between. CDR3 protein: CASSFLPSGAQNTEAFF. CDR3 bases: TGTGCCAGCAGTTTCCTCCCATCAGGGGCACAGAACACTGAAGCTTTCTTT.

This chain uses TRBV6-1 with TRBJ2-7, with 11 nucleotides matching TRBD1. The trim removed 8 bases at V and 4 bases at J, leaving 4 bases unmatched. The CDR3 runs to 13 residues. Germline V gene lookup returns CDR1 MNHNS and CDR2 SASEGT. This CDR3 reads CASDGQGAYEQYF. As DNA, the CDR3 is TGTGCCAGCGACGGACAGGGGGCTTACGAGCAGTACTTC.